This passage covers 21 T cell receptor beta chains from one sample sequenced in a study of PD-1 blockade in classical Hodgkin lymphoma. Noted time point: cycle 4 day 1 (C4D1), after 6 weeks of nivolumab. Following autologous stem cell transplantation, relapse occurred in every patient, and exposure to brentuximab vedotin varied. Libraries were prepared by immunoSEQ multiplex PCR; TCRdb keeps only in-frame clonotypes and omits some of them. The sample gives fewer than 25,000 clones, about 86% of which show up once; roughly 6.2% is in the top ten. Sequences were derived from peripheral blood mononuclear cells (PBMCs), sampled before the fourth cycle of nivolumab. These receptors all come from a human donor with classical Hodgkin lymphoma.

The CDR3 sequence is CASSPVSHTGELFF. The CDR3 nucleotides read TGTGCCAGCAGTCCGGTTAGTCACACCGGGGAGCTGTTTTTT. This sequence joins TRBV6-6 and TRBJ2-2; the D is unclear. This CDR3 spans 14 amino acids. CDR1 is MNHNY, CDR2 SVGAGI, per germline (reference sequence). V lost 5 bases and J lost 3, with 10 bases in between.

This clone was seen once. This chain links TRBV7-2 with TRBJ2-7; a possible D gene is TRBD2 (5 bases). The CDR3 contains 14 residues. The germline CDR1 and CDR2 sequences are SGHTA and FQGNSA. V shed 8 bases and J shed 6 bases, with 20 bases lying between them. CDR3: CASARIGNRGEQYF. The CDR3 DNA reads TGTGCCAGCGCGCGGATCGGGAATCGCGGCGAGCAGTACTTC.

V and J are TRBV7-3 and TRBJ2-1; 7 bases align to TRBD2. Germline V gene data show CDR1 as SGHTA and CDR2 as FQGTGA. This CDR3 region has 13 residues. V gave up 3 bases and J gave up 5 bases; unmatched junction bases: 1. The CDR3 DNA sequence: TGTGCCAGCAGCTTTACTAGCGACAATGAGCAGTTCTTC. This codes for CASSFTSDNEQFF.

The gene calls are TRBV4-3 and TRBJ1-2; D is uncertain. The CDR3 is made up of 18 amino acids. Per the germline V gene, CDR1 is LGHNA and CDR2 is YSLEER. The germline V and J ends were trimmed by 0 bases and 1 base, with 18 bases remaining between them. The CDR3 spells CASSQEYSIKTYNYGYTF. CDR3 nucleotide sequence: TGCGCCAGCAGCCAAGAGTACAGCATAAAAACTTATAACTATGGCTACACCTTC.

The genes are TRBV2 and TRBJ2-2; D remains unclear. With 1 base removed from V and 7 bases from J, the gap between germline ends came to 7 bases. CDR3 length: 13 amino acids. The germline V gene has CDR1 SNHLY and CDR2 FYNNEI. The DNA for the CDR3 is TGTGCCAGCAGTGAAGGTCGGAACGGGGAGCTGTTTTTT. It specifies CASSEGRNGELFF.

This clone was found a few times. The chain carries TRBV18 and TRBJ2-7; D is unclear. Trimming stripped 4 bases from V and 3 bases from J, with 7 bases between. The CDR3 runs to 12 residues. Germline V gene data show CDR1 as KGHSH and CDR2 as LQKENI. This chain's CDR3 is CASSRTDYEQYF. As DNA, the CDR3 is TGTGCCAGCTCACGAACGGACTACGAGCAGTACTTC.

The chain combines TRBV29-1 with TRBJ1-2; D is unclear. This CDR3 region has 16 residues. V lost 3 bases to trimming and J lost 6 bases, with 23 bases between them. The germline V gene has CDR1 SQVTM and CDR2 ANQGSEA. CDR3 residues: CSVDKAPGIPRHGYTF. CDR3 DNA sequence: TGCAGCGTTGATAAAGCTCCCGGGATCCCCCGGCATGGCTACACCTTC.

The rearrangement uses TRBV5-1 and TRBJ2-3, with TRBD2 matching 10 bases. Unmatched junction bases numbered 8, after V lost 7 bases and J lost 3 bases. The CDR3 contains 15 residues. The germline CDR1 and CDR2 sequences are SGHRS and YFSETQ. CDR3 residues: CASSIPSGGTDTQYF. The CDR3 DNA reads as TGCGCCAGCTCGATACCTAGCGGGGGTACAGATACGCAGTATTTT.

The gene calls are TRBV11-3 and TRBJ2-6; the D is unclear. The V gene's germline CDR1 is SGHNT and CDR2 YENEEA. Trimming took off 7 bases at V and 0 bases at J, with 19 bases between the two ends. CDR3 size: 18 residues. CDR3 sequence (DNA): TGTGCCAGCACCCGGTTATCGTGGACGGTCTCTGGGGCCAACGTCCTGACTTTC. This encodes CASTRLSWTVSGANVLTF.

This clone has just a few counts. The chain uses TRBV19 and TRBJ1-3; tentatively, D is TRBD1 (6 bases). V shed 2 bases and J shed 2 bases, with 10 bases lying between them. The germline V gene encodes CDR1 LNHDA and CDR2 SQIVND (reference sequence). The CDR3 has 15 residues. The CDR3 protein is CASSINTGTGNTIYF. The CDR3 DNA sequence: TGTGCCAGTAGTATAAACACAGGGACTGGAAACACCATATATTTT.

The chain links TRBV4-3 to TRBJ2-1; 10 bases are shared with TRBD2. The CDR3 has 17 residues. Germline V gene sequence: CDR1 LGHNA, CDR2 YSLEER. Germline trimming cut 0 bases from V and 1 base from J; bases unmatched to any gene: 3. The CDR3 is CASSQESSGGSYNEQFF. The DNA for the CDR3 is TGCGCCAGCAGCCAAGAATCTAGCGGGGGATCCTACAATGAGCAGTTCTTC.

This rearrangement joins TRBV6-5 to TRBJ2-7; D unresolved. This CDR3 is 14 amino acids long. V lost 1 base to trimming and J lost 0 bases, with 7 bases between them. Germline V gene lookup returns CDR1 MNHEY and CDR2 SVGAGI. CDR3: CASSYWRSSYEQYF. The CDR3 nucleotides are TGTGCCAGCAGTTACTGGCGGAGCTCCTACGAGCAGTACTTC.

The CDR3: CASRLADHFTGELFF. The CDR3 DNA sequence: TGTGCCAGCAGATTAGCGGACCATTTCACCGGGGAGCTGTTTTTT. The V gene is TRBV2, the J gene TRBJ2-2, with a weak D call TRBD2 (6 bases). Germline-derived CDR1 and CDR2 are SNHLY and FYNNEI. The CDR3 is 15 amino acids. V was cut by 6 bases and J by 4 bases, with 15 bases left in between.

The V gene is TRBV7-9, the J gene TRBJ1-1; D ambiguous. The V end was cut by 8 bases, the J end by 1 base, with 8 bases between. From germline, CDR1 is SEHNR and CDR2 FQNEAQ (reference sequence). This CDR3 region has 12 residues. The CDR3 sequence is CASRDSNTEAFF. As DNA, the CDR3 is TGTGCCAGCCGCGACTCGAACACTGAAGCTTTCTTT.

V and J are TRBV23-1 and TRBJ2-7, with 8 bases aligning to TRBD1. TRBV23-1 falls under the ORF class, with uncertain function. V was clipped by 0 bases and J by 2 bases; unmatched bases: 6. This CDR3 comprises 16 residues. The CDR3 loop reads CASSQSPGTGAYEQYF. The CDR3 DNA follows: TGCGCCAGCAGTCAATCTCCCGGGACAGGAGCCTACGAGCAGTACTTC.

CDR3 in DNA: TGTGCCAGCAGTTCGTCGACAGGGGTACTCCAGCCCCAGCATTTT. It is translated as CASSSSTGVLQPQHF. The chain carries TRBV7-9 and TRBJ1-5, with TRBD1 matching 8 bases. Germline lookup yields CDR1 SEHNR and CDR2 FQNEAQ (reference sequence). This CDR3 is 15 amino acids long. The junction had 11 bases not matched to a gene; V was cut back by 6 bases and J by 7 bases.

The chain recombines TRBV5-1 with TRBJ1-6; D is ambiguous. Germline-derived CDR1 and CDR2 are SGHRS and YFSETQ. V dropped 0 bases and J dropped 8 bases, with 9 bases sitting between them. This CDR3 spans 14 amino acids. The CDR3 DNA reads TGCGCCAGCAGCTTGGCGTCAGGAGATTCACCCCTCCACTTT. It encodes CASSLASGDSPLHF.

The V and J genes are TRBV13 and TRBJ2-1; 13 bases line up with TRBD2. Germline V gene data show CDR1 as PRHDT and CDR2 as FYEKMQ (reference sequence). The ends lost 4 bases at V and 7 bases at J; junction bases unmatched: 4. This CDR3 spans 15 amino acids. The CDR3 reads CASSSGTSGMNEQFF. The CDR3, as DNA: TGTGCCAGCAGCTCCGGGACTAGCGGGATGAATGAGCAGTTCTTC.

The chain is built from TRBV7-2 and TRBJ2-1; 7 bases are shared with TRBD2. Unmatched junction bases numbered 18, after V lost 6 bases and J lost 4 bases. This CDR3 is 18 amino acids long. CDR1 is SGHTA, CDR2 FQGNSA, per germline. In nucleotides, the CDR3 is TGTGCCAGCAGACTAGTCCGACCCGGGGCGGGGGTATACAATGAGCAGTTCTTC. Residues: CASRLVRPGAGVYNEQFF. Variable domain in full (rest from reference TRBV7-2 and TRBJ2-1): GAGVSQSPSNKVTEKGKDVELRCDPISGHTALYWYRQSLGQGLEFLIYFQGNSAPDKSGLPSDRFSAERTGGSVSTLTIQRTQQEDSAVYLCASRLVRPGAGVYNEQFFGPGTRLTVL.

This chain uses TRBV28 with TRBJ2-7, with D unresolved. This CDR3 contains 15 residues. Per the germline V gene, CDR1 is MDHEN and CDR2 is SYDVKM. V was cut by 4 bases and J by 1 base, with 14 bases left in between. CDR3 DNA sequence: TGTGCCAGCAGTTCCAATCGTCGGTTATCCTACGAGCAGTACTTC. Protein sequence: CASSSNRRLSYEQYF.

The CDR3 DNA follows: TGTGCCAGCAAAGAGGGCTACATGTCCCCTGAAGCTTTCTTT. As protein: CASKEGYMSPEAFF. The chain is built from TRBV2 and TRBJ1-1; D is undetermined. This CDR3 region has 14 residues. Germline CDR1 reads SNHLY; CDR2 reads FYNNEI. The V and J ends lost 7 bases and 6 bases respectively, with 18 bases between them.